The 18 T cell receptor beta chains listed next were all sequenced from one sample in a study of T cells in Graves' hyperthyroidism and ophthalmopathy. TCR beta CDR3 regions were amplified from RNA transcripts. The HTBI set primed first-round TCR CDR3 RT-PCR. TCRdb fed the multiplex PCR reads into MiXCR, producing one record per CDR3 protein. The data contain approximately 590,000 distinct CDR3 sequences, about 15% of them seen just once; the ten biggest clones take up roughly 6.6%. The sequencing sample was made of blood. The source of these receptors is a woman under 40 with Graves' hyperthyroidism.

Only a few counts were recorded for this clonotype. This chain links TRBV29-1 with TRBJ2-7; D is ambiguous. CDR1 and CDR2 from the germline V gene are SQVTM and ANQGSEA. Trimming left V 2 bases short and J 4 bases short, with 12 bases between. This CDR3 has 13 amino acids. CDR3 region: CSVESEKEYEQYF. CDR3 in DNA: TGCAGCGTTGAAAGCGAGAAAGAATACGAGCAGTACTTC.

Remarks on this clonotype: A single base separates this from a much larger clone, so it may be a read error. The V call is TRBV20-1, the J call TRBJ2-7, with D perhaps TRBD1 (5 bases). The CDR3 runs to 13 residues. V lost 6 bases and J 3 bases, leaving 15 bases between the germline ends. Germline V gives CDR1 DFQATT, CDR2 SNEGSKA (reference sequence). The CDR3, as DNA: TGCAGTGCCGCAAAAGACAGCTACTACGAGCAGTACGTC. As protein: CSAAKDSYYEQYV.

This clonotype was observed a few times. The chain uses TRBV9 and TRBJ1-3; D is uncertain. The germline V and J ends were trimmed by 0 bases and 4 bases, with 5 bases remaining between them. The CDR3 is 13 amino acids. Germline V gene lookup returns CDR1 SGDLS and CDR2 YYNGEE. CDR3 bases: TGTGCCAGCAGCGTAGACGTCGGAAACACCATATATTTT. This gives the protein CASSVDVGNTIYF.

This clonotype was observed a few times. The V gene is TRBV9, the J gene TRBJ2-2, with D hard to call. The CDR3 has 15 amino acids. Trimming cost V 3 bases and J 1 base, with 10 bases left between them. The germline gives CDR1 SGDLS, CDR2 YYNGEE. The chain's CDR3 is CASSAWTGNTGELFF. The CDR3 DNA sequence: TGTGCCAGCAGCGCCTGGACGGGGAACACCGGGGAGCTGTTTTTT.

This clonotype was seen many times. This chain joins TRBV12-3 or TRBV12-4 and TRBJ2-2, with 7 bases lining up with TRBD2. V gave up 3 bases and J gave up 4 bases; unmatched junction bases: 5. The CDR3 sequence is 15 residues long. The CDR3 nucleotides read TGTGCCAGCAGTTTGCGGGGGTTTCTCACCGGGGAGCTGTTTTTT. Residues: CASSLRGFLTGELFF.

As for this clonotype: A much larger clone differs from this one at a single base, so this may be a read error. V and J are TRBV3-1 and TRBJ2-1; D remains unclear. CDR1 and CDR2 from the germline V gene are LGHDT and YNNKEL (reference sequence). The CDR3 spans 12 residues. The CDR3 coding sequence is TGTGGCAGCAGCCCCGCCTACAATGAGCAGTTCTTC. Translated, it gives CGSSPAYNEQFF.

The chain uses TRBV11-3 and TRBJ2-2; D could derive from TRBD1 or TRBD2 (6 bases each). The V gene lost 5 bases and the J gene lost 3 bases, with 13 bases spanning the gap. Germline lookup yields CDR1 SGHNT and CDR2 YENEEA. The CDR3 length is 15 residues. CDR3 protein: CASSPGAAYTGELFF. In DNA, the CDR3 is TGTGCCAGCAGCCCGGGGGCAGCTTACACCGGGGAGCTGTTTTTT. Using reference TRBV11-3 and TRBJ2-2 for the parts outside the CDR3, the full variable domain is EAGVVQSPRYKIIEKKQPVAFWCNPISGHNTLYWYLQNLGQGPELLIRYENEEAVDDSQLPKDRFSAERLKGVDSTLKIQPAELGDSAVYLCASSPGAAYTGELFFGEGSRLTVL.

This clonotype was detected many times. The chain uses TRBV20-1 and TRBJ1-1; TRBD1 is a possible D gene (5 bases). This CDR3 has 14 amino acids. Deletions cut 6 bases from V and 0 bases from J, with 14 bases between. The germline gives CDR1 DFQATT, CDR2 SNEGSKA (reference sequence). The CDR3 DNA follows: TGCAGTGCCCTGGGGGTGGGGATGAACACTGAAGCTTTCTTT. This encodes CSALGVGMNTEAFF.

This clonotype was recorded only once. The rearrangement uses TRBV5-4 and TRBJ2-1; a weak D match, TRBD2 (5 bases). This CDR3 spans 15 amino acids. V was clipped by 4 bases and J by 8 bases, with 19 bases between them. Germline V CDR1 and CDR2: SGHNT, YYREEE (reference sequence). The CDR3 region is CASSPPDSSGDEQFF. DNA of the CDR3: TGTGCCAGCAGCCCCCCGGACTCTTCTGGGGATGAGCAGTTCTTC.

Remarks on this clonotype: This may be a read error, as it is one base from a much larger clone. The V call is TRBV11-2, the J call TRBJ1-4; 8 positions agree with TRBD1. The CDR3 has 15 residues. From germline, CDR1 is SGHAT and CDR2 FQNNGV. The V and J ends lost 4 bases and 8 bases, in that order; junction bases with no gene match: 9. CDR3 loop: CASSSGDRTSEKLFF. The CDR3, as DNA: TGTGCCAGCAGCTCAGGGGACAGGACGTCGGAAAAACTGTTTTTT.

The chain links TRBV20-1 to TRBJ1-4; 7 nucleotides agree with TRBD1. The CDR3 has 14 residues. Germline values: CDR1 DFQATT, CDR2 SNEGSKA (reference sequence). Trimming cost V 1 base and J 8 bases; bases outside gene matches: 7. The CDR3 protein is CSARGPGGGEKLFF. In nucleotides, the CDR3 is TGCAGTGCTAGAGGTCCAGGGGGAGGAGAAAAACTGTTTTTT.

The sample holds many counts of this clonotype. The J gene is TRBJ1-1, the V gene TRBV28, with D maybe TRBD1 (5 bases). V shed 8 bases and J shed 4 bases, with 32 bases lying between them. CDR3 length equals 19 residues. Germline V gene sequence: CDR1 MDHEN, CDR2 SYDVKM. CDR3 residues: CASLPRGQEANRGGTEAFF. CDR3 nucleotide sequence: TGTGCCAGCCTACCAAGAGGGCAGGAGGCGAATCGCGGGGGCACTGAAGCTTTCTTT. Supplemented by reference TRBV28 and TRBJ1-1, the full variable domain reads DVKVTQSSRYLVKRTGEKVFLECVQDMDHENMFWYRQDPGLGLRLIYFSYDVKMKEKGDIPEGYSVSREKKERFSLILESASTNQTSMYLCASLPRGQEANRGGTEAFFGQGTRLTVV.

The chain couples TRBV20-1 to TRBJ2-3; 8 bases line up with TRBD2. This CDR3 spans 17 amino acids. Unmatched junction bases numbered 15, after V lost 4 bases and J lost 3 bases. Germline loops: CDR1 DFQATT, CDR2 SNEGSKA (reference sequence). The CDR3 region is CSATTARGGRSTDTQYF. In nucleotides, the CDR3 is TGCAGTGCTACCACCGCGCGTGGCGGGAGGAGTACAGATACGCAGTATTTT.

In its sample, this clonotype was seen many times. The V call is TRBV28, the J call TRBJ1-1; D uncertain. CDR3 length: 15 amino acids. Trimming removed 6 bases from V and 0 bases from J, with 14 bases in between. The germline gives CDR1 MDHEN, CDR2 SYDVKM. The CDR3, as DNA: TGTGCCAGCAGGCACGGCGGCGGAATGAACACTGAAGCTTTCTTT. This translates into CASRHGGGMNTEAFF.

The chain recombines TRBV5-4 with TRBJ2-3; TRBD2 matches 7 bases. V shed 0 bases and J 1 base; nucleotides not matched to a gene: 5. Germline values: CDR1 SGHNT, CDR2 YYREEE (reference sequence). The CDR3 consists of 16 residues. The CDR3 region is CASSLGDYIRTDTQYF. Here the CDR3 DNA reads TGTGCCAGCAGCTTGGGGGACTACATACGCACAGATACGCAGTATTTT.

There are a few counts of this clonotype. The J gene is TRBJ2-1, the V gene TRBV4-3; 9 bases line up with TRBD1. The germline V gene has CDR1 LGHNA and CDR2 YSLEER. This CDR3 is built from 15 residues. V dropped 4 bases and J dropped 8; count of bases not matched to a gene: 9. The CDR3 region is CASSRFGTGNDEQFF. Written as DNA, the CDR3 is TGCGCCAGCAGCCGTTTCGGGACAGGGAATGATGAGCAGTTCTTC.

This clonotype was detected a few times. This chain joins TRBV6-1 and TRBJ2-7; the D is unclear. Trimming left V 5 bases short and J 3 bases short, with 5 bases between. The CDR3 has 11 amino acids. Germline values: CDR1 MNHNS, CDR2 SASEGT. This CDR3 reads CASSNDYEQYF. CDR3 DNA: TGTGCCAGCAGTAACGACTACGAGCAGTACTTC.

In this sample, this clonotype turned up many times. CDR3 bases: TGTGCCAGCAGCTCTCCCCTAGCGGGAGAGAGCACAGATACGCAGTATTTT. Translating it yields CASSSPLAGESTDTQYF. This rearrangement joins TRBV7-3 to TRBJ2-3; 10 bases are shared with TRBD2. V dropped 4 bases and J dropped 0; count of bases not matched to a gene: 7. There are 17 residues in the CDR3. From germline, CDR1 is SGHTA and CDR2 FQGTGA.